The present T cell receptor (beta chain) was sequenced within a study of HIV-infected children after antiretroviral therapy interruption. Ten or more counts support this clonotype. Treatment indicated: PENTA 11 planned treatment interruption arm or continuous ART arm. Participants had taken at least three-drug ART for at least 24 weeks. The CDR3 runs to 14 residues. V lost 8 bases, J lost 3 bases, and 14 bases lay in between. A 3' RACE protocol on RNA, with unique molecular identifiers, produced the TCR library. TCRdb ran MiXCR on the 3' RACE reads and lists one entry per CDR3 protein. The sample holds tens of thousands of distinct CDR3 sequences, around 4% seen once.

The sequencing used CD45RA+ CD4+ T cells from PBMCs, pooled from several time points, collected from a donor given antiretroviral therapy, either interrupted or continuous. Subset reported: naive CD4+ CD45RA+ CD45RO- T cells. The receptor was derived from a pool of human donors with HIV. J is TRBJ1-5 and V is TRBV12-3 or TRBV12-4; D is ambiguous. The CDR3 loop is CASGTATLNQPQHF. The CDR3 DNA follows: TGTGCCAGCGGTACGGCGACCCTCAATCAGCCCCAGCATTTT.